This is a list of T cell receptor beta chains from one sample in a study of shared T cell receptors in the human thymus. The method was immunoSEQ multiplex PCR; TCRdb's version includes in-frame clones alone and lacks a portion of them. The sample lists some 700,000 clones; 80% to 90% were seen once. These records were also assigned to another study, of human thymus T cells.

What was sequenced was thymocytes. All receptors come from a girl under three years old with a congenital heart defect. Each CDR3 is given with its conserved first and last residue. The order of the fields is CDR3 protein, CDR3 DNA, clone size, J gene, V gene, D gene. D genes are given only for firm matches. Size values are once, few and many counts, or a class for expanded clones, and some rows have none.

CASRNRGLSDTQYF	TGTGCCAGCAGAAACAGGGGGCTCTCAGATACGCAGTATTTT	-	TRBJ2-3	TRBV11-1	TRBD1
CASSPQMATGTSSYNSPLHF	TGTGCCAGCTCACCACAGATGGCTACAGGAACCAGCTCCTATAATTCACCCCTCCACTTT	-	TRBJ1-6	TRBV18	-
CASGHRDRVSGANVLTF	TGCGCCAGCGGACACCGGGACAGAGTGTCTGGGGCCAACGTCCTGACTTTC	-	TRBJ2-6	TRBV5-1	TRBD1
CASSKWGGGEAFF	TGTGCCAGCAGTAAATGGGGGGGCGGCGAAGCTTTCTTT	-	TRBJ1-1	TRBV27	-
CASSLVLWDRAGYTF	TGTGCCAGCAGCTTAGTTCTTTGGGACAGGGCGGGCTACACCTTC	few	TRBJ1-2	TRBV7-2	TRBD1
CASSEFPFESSYNEQFF	TGTGCCAGCAGTGAATTCCCCTTCGAGAGCTCCTACAATGAGCAGTTCTTC	-	TRBJ2-1	TRBV6-1	-
CASSPGRARGATEAFF	TGTGCCAGCAGCCCTGGCAGGGCCAGGGGAGCCACTGAAGCTTTCTTT	-	TRBJ1-1	TRBV7-3	-
CASSLSPTNTEAFF	TGTGCCAGCAGCTTATCTCCTACGAACACTGAAGCTTTCTTT	-	TRBJ1-1	TRBV11-2	-
CASSLLGVGSEAFF	TGTGCCAGCAGTTTATTAGGGGTAGGTTCTGAAGCTTTCTTT	-	TRBJ1-1	TRBV28	-
CASSPRLQGAFDTEAFF	TGTGCCAGCAGCCCGCGACTACAGGGGGCGTTTGACACTGAAGCTTTCTTT	-	TRBJ1-1	TRBV7-9	TRBD1
CASSQYPEGAYGYTF	TGCGCCAGCAGCCAATACCCGGAAGGGGCCTATGGCTACACCTTC	-	TRBJ1-2	TRBV4-1	-
CASSGTGGQRITQYF	TGTGCCAGCAGCGGAACGGGGGGGCAGCGGATTACGCAGTATTTT	few	TRBJ2-3	TRBV5-6	TRBD2
CASSLQDRGLAGNANEKLFF	TGTGCCAGCAGCCTCCAGGACAGGGGCCTAGCGGGTAATGCTAATGAAAAACTGTTTTTT	few	TRBJ1-4	TRBV9	TRBD1
CASSESPTGLFGLLDTQYF	TGCGCCAGCAGTGAGTCCCCGACGGGTTTATTCGGCTTGTTGGATACGCAGTATTTT	-	TRBJ2-3	TRBV10-2	-
CSAWELASTDTQYF	TGCAGCGCCTGGGAGTTAGCAAGCACAGATACGCAGTATTTT	-	TRBJ2-3	TRBV29-1	-
CASSLPGDYGYTF	TGTGCCAGCAGTTTACCGGGGGACTACGGCTACACCTTC	-	TRBJ1-2	TRBV28	-
CASSQRTGNTEAFF	TGTGCCAGCAGCCAGAGGACAGGGAACACTGAAGCTTTCTTT	-	TRBJ1-1	TRBV4-2	TRBD1
CASSPRTDYGYTF	TGTGCCAGCTCACCACGGACAGACTATGGCTACACCTTC	-	TRBJ1-2	TRBV18	-
CASSVGGGLDTGELFF	TGTGCCAGCAGCGTAGGCGGGGGGTTGGACACCGGGGAGCTGTTTTTT	-	TRBJ2-2	TRBV9	TRBD2
CASSEGARRDYEQYF	TGTGCCAGCAGTGAAGGTGCCAGGAGGGACTACGAGCAGTACTTC	few	TRBJ2-7	TRBV6-1	-
CASSQGSTGTNNQPQHF	TGCGCCAGCAGCCAAGGATCGACAGGGACAAACAATCAGCCCCAGCATTTT	-	TRBJ1-5	TRBV4-1	TRBD1
CASSDSTGGAYNEQFF	TGTGCCAGCAGTGACTCGACAGGTGGGGCATACAATGAGCAGTTCTTC	once	TRBJ2-1	TRBV6-6	-
CATATGGQGYEAFF	TGTGCCACCGCGACAGGGGGCCAAGGGTATGAAGCTTTCTTT	few	TRBJ1-1	TRBV6-5	TRBD1
CASSTRRDSPDTPEAFF	TGTGCCAGTAGTACCCGGCGGGACAGCCCAGACACTCCTGAAGCTTTCTTT	-	TRBJ1-1	TRBV19	TRBD1
CASRNTPDRSNYGYTF	TGTGCCAGCAGGAATACACCGGACAGATCCAACTATGGCTACACCTTC	-	TRBJ1-2	TRBV25-1	-
CASSPAVGAGVSYEQYF	TGTGCCAGCAGCCCTGCTGTTGGAGCGGGGGTCTCCTACGAGCAGTACTTC	-	TRBJ2-7	TRBV2	TRBD2